This is a list of T cell receptor beta chains from one sample in a study of T cell repertoires in cytomegalovirus infection. TCRdb itself ran the reads through MiXCR, one entry per CDR3 protein. The sample shows roughly 320,000 distinct CDR3 sequences, approximately 8.9% of them seen only once. The sequencing input was PBMCs. These receptors all come from a human donor in good health (CMV status not recorded). Some clones in this sample may be carry-over from other donors' samples. CDR3s include the opening cysteine and the closing phenylalanine or tryptophan. D genes are given only for firm matches. Some rows have no size entry. The others give once, few or many, or a class for an expanded clone.

TGCAGTGCTGGACAACCGGGACGGGGGAACACTGAAGCTTTCTTT	CSAGQPGRGNTEAFF	-	TRBV20-1	TRBJ1-1	many
TGTGCCAGCAGCTTATGGGGCATCAGGGGCTACACCTTC	CASSLWGIRGYTF	-	TRBV11-2	TRBJ1-2	many
TGTGCCAGCAGTTACAGGGCCGGTGGGGAGCTGTTTTTT	CASSYRAGGELFF	-	TRBV6-5	TRBJ2-2	many
TGCAGCGTTGAAGCGGCAACGAACACCGGGGAGCTGTTTTTT	CSVEAATNTGELFF	-	TRBV29-1	TRBJ2-2	many
TGTGCCAGTAGTATAGATCGAGTTCCTCCCAGCCTGAATCAGCCCCAGCATTTT	CASSIDRVPPSLNQPQHF	-	TRBV19	TRBJ1-5	few
TGTGCCAGCAGTTTGTATATGGGACAGGGGTCTCAAGGATCCTACAATGAGCAGTTCTTC	CASSLYMGQGSQGSYNEQFF	TRBD1	TRBV12-3/TRBV12-4	TRBJ2-1	-
TGCAGTGCTAGCCAACTAGCGGGGCCCCAAGAGACCCAGTACTTC	CSASQLAGPQETQYF	TRBD2	TRBV20-1	TRBJ2-5	many
TGTGCCAGCAGCCAAGATCTTGGCTACGAGCAGTACTTC	CASSQDLGYEQYF	-	TRBV4-2	TRBJ2-7	many
TGTGCCAGCAGCTTCCCCGCGGGAAGCCCGGGGAACACTGAAGCTTTCTTT	CASSFPAGSPGNTEAFF	-	TRBV7-9	TRBJ1-1	many
TGCAGTGTTACAAGGCCAAGCACAGATACGCAGTATTTT	CSVTRPSTDTQYF	-	TRBV20-1	TRBJ2-3	-
TGTGCCAGCAGCACCCGGACAGGGAGCACCGGGGAGCTGTTTTTT	CASSTRTGSTGELFF	TRBD1	TRBV9	TRBJ2-2	many
TGTGCCAGCAGTTACGTAGCGGTCGGCACCGGGGAGCTGTTTTTT	CASSYVAVGTGELFF	-	TRBV6-2/TRBV6-3	TRBJ2-2	many
TGCGCCAGCAGCTATGCCGGACGGCAGGGGGGAAACACCATATATTTT	CASSYAGRQGGNTIYF	-	TRBV5-1	TRBJ1-3	-
TGCAGTGCTAGTCGGGCCCAAGAGACCCAGTACTTC	CSASRAQETQYF	-	TRBV20-1	TRBJ2-5	many
TGTGCCAGCAGTTACTCCTGGACAGATGAAAAACTGTTTTTT	CASSYSWTDEKLFF	-	TRBV6-5	TRBJ1-4	few
TGCGCCAGCAGCGATGGGGAGAATAGCAATCAGCCCCAGCATTTT	CASSDGENSNQPQHF	-	TRBV4-1	TRBJ1-5	-
TGTGCCAGCTCACCACTCCCGGCCAGGGTGGAGACCCAGTACTTC	CASSPLPARVETQYF	-	TRBV18	TRBJ2-5	-
TGTGCCAGCAGCGCGGCGGGCCACTCTGGAAACACCATATATTTT	CASSAAGHSGNTIYF	-	TRBV28	TRBJ1-3	many
TGTGCCAGCAGCTTAAAGGGCGGCTACGAGCAGTACTTC	CASSLKGGYEQYF	-	TRBV7-2	TRBJ2-7	many
TGTGCCAGCAGCCAAGGGGCCGCTCAAGAGACCCAGTACTTC	CASSQGAAQETQYF	-	TRBV11-3	TRBJ2-5	-
TGTGCCACCGCGGGGGGTGATTACGAGCAGTACTTC	CATAGGDYEQYF	TRBD2	TRBV3-1	TRBJ2-7	few
TGTGCCAGCAGTTCCGCGGCGGGGGCCAGCTACAATGAGCAGTTCTTC	CASSSAAGASYNEQFF	-	TRBV6-5	TRBJ2-1	many
TGTGCCAGCAGCTTAGGGTGGACAGGGGGCACAGATACGCAGTATTTT	CASSLGWTGGTDTQYF	TRBD1	TRBV7-2	TRBJ2-3	many
TGTGCCAGCAGGGTAAACTTCGGGCAAAGCAATCAGCCCCAGCATTTT	CASRVNFGQSNQPQHF	-	TRBV27	TRBJ1-5	many
TGTGCCAGTAGTGCCCGGGAGGGCCACACTGAAGCTTTCTTT	CASSAREGHTEAFF	-	TRBV19	TRBJ1-1	many
TGTGCCAGCAGTCTGACCCGGGACTATAAGACCCAGTACTTC	CASSLTRDYKTQYF	TRBD2	TRBV12-3/TRBV12-4	TRBJ2-5	many
TGTGCCAGCAGTGTCTCAGGGCAGAGGAGAGATACGCAGTATTTT	CASSVSGQRRDTQYF	-	TRBV6-4	TRBJ2-3	many
TGTGCCAGCAGTACTGCGGGGACGAGCAATCAGCCCCAGCATTTT	CASSTAGTSNQPQHF	-	TRBV28	TRBJ1-5	many
TGTGCCAGCAGCTTATGGGTAGAGAACACCGGGGAGCTGTTTTTT	CASSLWVENTGELFF	-	TRBV7-2	TRBJ2-2	many
TGTGCCAGCAGATTCCGAAAAACTGAAGCTTTCTTT	CASRFRKTEAFF	-	TRBV28	TRBJ1-1	many
TGTGCCACCAGCGCTATCTCGGGCCGTTCGAACACTGAAGCTTTCTTT	CATSAISGRSNTEAFF	-	TRBV15	TRBJ1-1	-
TGTGCCAGCAGTAGATGGACAGGAACCACTGAAGCTTTCTTT	CASSRWTGTTEAFF	TRBD1	TRBV28	TRBJ1-1	many
TGTGCCAGCAGCTCCGGGACCGTCTCTGGAAACACCATATATTTT	CASSSGTVSGNTIYF	-	TRBV7-8	TRBJ1-3	many
TGTGCCAGCAGCTTAACTTCGGGCTCCTATAATTCACCCCTCCACTTT	CASSLTSGSYNSPLHF	-	TRBV7-2	TRBJ1-6	many
TGTGCCAGCAGTCCTGGGCGGTACAATGAGCAGTTCTTC	CASSPGRYNEQFF	-	TRBV7-9	TRBJ2-1	-
TGTGCCAGCAGCTTAGCGGGTTACCAAGAGACCCAGTACTTC	CASSLAGYQETQYF	TRBD2	TRBV28	TRBJ2-5	many
TGTGCCAGCAGTCGACAAGGAGGGACAACTGAAGCTTTCTTT	CASSRQGGTTEAFF	-	TRBV2	TRBJ1-1	few
TGCAGTGCTAGAGATAGCGGGGGCGGGGATGAGCAGTTCTTC	CSARDSGGGDEQFF	TRBD2	TRBV20-1	TRBJ2-1	few
TGTGCCAGCAGTTTTGGGAACACTGAAGCTTTCTTT	CASSFGNTEAFF	-	TRBV28	TRBJ1-1	many
TGTGCCAGCAGCCCGCATCAAATGAACACTGAAGCTTTCTTT	CASSPHQMNTEAFF	-	TRBV7-2	TRBJ1-1	many
TGTGCCAGCAGCCAAGATGGGACAGGGCGCTACGAGCAGTACTTC	CASSQDGTGRYEQYF	TRBD1	TRBV4-2	TRBJ2-7	-
TGCAGTGCTCAAGACCCGGGAAGGGCTATAGAAGCTTTCTTT	CSAQDPGRAIEAFF	-	TRBV20-1	TRBJ1-1	many
TGTGCCAGCAGCGTAGCCAGATCTAGCATCGGGGACTACAATGAGCAGTTCTTC	CASSVARSSIGDYNEQFF	-	TRBV9	TRBJ2-1	-
TGTGCCAGCAGCTTACCGCCCGGGACAGGGGGCAGGGAGCAGTACTTC	CASSLPPGTGGREQYF	TRBD1	TRBV7-2	TRBJ2-7	many
TGTGCCAGCAGCTTTTCCCGGGGTGGCACAGATACGCAGTATTTT	CASSFSRGGTDTQYF	-	TRBV5-4	TRBJ2-3	many
TGTGCCAGCAGCGGGTACCGGGACAGCCTCAATGAGCAGTTCTTC	CASSGYRDSLNEQFF	TRBD1	TRBV9	TRBJ2-1	many
TGTGCCAGCAGTTCCTCCGGGACAGGCCCCTACAATGAGCAGTTCTTC	CASSSSGTGPYNEQFF	TRBD1	TRBV28	TRBJ2-1	-
TGTGCCAGCAGCTTGCTAAGGGGTCTCCAAGAGACCCAGTACTTC	CASSLLRGLQETQYF	-	TRBV7-9	TRBJ2-5	-
TGCGCCAGCAGACCCGGGGGACAGGTGAGCTCCTACAATGAGCAGTTCTTC	CASRPGGQVSSYNEQFF	TRBD1	TRBV10-1	TRBJ2-1	many
TGTGCCAGTAAGCCGCCGTCGGGGGCCGTGGGTACGCAGTATTTT	CASKPPSGAVGTQYF	-	TRBV19	TRBJ2-3	many
TGTGCCAGCAGCTTATCCGGGGTCTGGAACTATGGCTACACCTTC	CASSLSGVWNYGYTF	-	TRBV7-9	TRBJ1-2	many
TGTGCCAGCGGAATATCCTACCAAGAGACCCAGTACTTC	CASGISYQETQYF	-	TRBV12-3/TRBV12-4	TRBJ2-5	few
TGTGCCAGCAGCGGGACTAGCTCCTACAATGAGCAGTTCTTC	CASSGTSSYNEQFF	TRBD2	TRBV9	TRBJ2-1	many
TGTGCCAGCAGGACCACAGGGACCGAGCAGTTCTTC	CASRTTGTEQFF	-	TRBV6-2/TRBV6-3	TRBJ2-1	many
TGCAGTGCTAGGGGGACTAACTACAATGAGCAGTTCTTC	CSARGTNYNEQFF	TRBD2	TRBV20-1	TRBJ2-1	few
TGTGCCAGCCGAAAAGGGACAGGGGACTATCAGCCCCAGCATTTT	CASRKGTGDYQPQHF	TRBD1	TRBV12-3/TRBV12-4	TRBJ1-5	many
TGTGCCAGCAGAAATAGAGGACTAGCGGGGGGGGTTGAACACAATGAGCAGTTCTTC	CASRNRGLAGGVEHNEQFF	TRBD2	TRBV2	TRBJ2-1	-